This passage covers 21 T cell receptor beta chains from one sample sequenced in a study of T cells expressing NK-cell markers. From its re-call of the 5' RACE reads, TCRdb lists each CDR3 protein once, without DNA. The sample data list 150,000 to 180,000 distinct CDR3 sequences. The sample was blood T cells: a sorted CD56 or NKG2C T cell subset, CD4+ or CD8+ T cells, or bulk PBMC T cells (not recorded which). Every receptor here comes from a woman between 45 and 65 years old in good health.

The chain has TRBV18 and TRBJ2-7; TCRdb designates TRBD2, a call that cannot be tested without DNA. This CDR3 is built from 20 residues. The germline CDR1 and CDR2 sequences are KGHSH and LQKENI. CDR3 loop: CASSPPYKRTSGRFRYEQYF.

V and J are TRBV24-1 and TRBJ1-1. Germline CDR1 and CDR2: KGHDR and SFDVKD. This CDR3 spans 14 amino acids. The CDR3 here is CATSDGGSNTEAFF.

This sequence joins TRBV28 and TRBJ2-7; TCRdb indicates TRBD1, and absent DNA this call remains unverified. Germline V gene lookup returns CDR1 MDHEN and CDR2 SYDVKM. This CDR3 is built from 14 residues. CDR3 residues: CASQGSGGGYEQYF.

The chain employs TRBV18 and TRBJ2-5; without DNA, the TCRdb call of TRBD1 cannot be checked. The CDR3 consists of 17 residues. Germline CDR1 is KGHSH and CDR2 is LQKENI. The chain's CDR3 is CASSPDQVSAIQETQYF.

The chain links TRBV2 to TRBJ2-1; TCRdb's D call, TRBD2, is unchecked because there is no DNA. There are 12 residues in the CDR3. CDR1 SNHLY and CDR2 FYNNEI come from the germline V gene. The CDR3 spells CASIGGVDEQFF.

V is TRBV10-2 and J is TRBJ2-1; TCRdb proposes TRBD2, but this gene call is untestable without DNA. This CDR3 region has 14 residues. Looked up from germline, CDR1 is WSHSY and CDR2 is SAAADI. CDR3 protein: CASSEPRDYVEQFF.

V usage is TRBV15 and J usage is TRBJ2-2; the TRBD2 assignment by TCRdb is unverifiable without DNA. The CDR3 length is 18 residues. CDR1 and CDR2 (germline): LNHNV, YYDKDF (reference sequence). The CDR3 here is CATSRGFGLGHFTGELFF.

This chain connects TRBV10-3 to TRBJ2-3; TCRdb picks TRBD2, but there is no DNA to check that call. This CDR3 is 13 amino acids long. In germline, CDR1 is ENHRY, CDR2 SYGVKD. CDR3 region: CAISTSGTDTQYF.

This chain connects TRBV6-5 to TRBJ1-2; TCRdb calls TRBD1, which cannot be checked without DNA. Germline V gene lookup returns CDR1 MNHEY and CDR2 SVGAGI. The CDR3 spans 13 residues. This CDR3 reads CASSPGQPLGYTF.

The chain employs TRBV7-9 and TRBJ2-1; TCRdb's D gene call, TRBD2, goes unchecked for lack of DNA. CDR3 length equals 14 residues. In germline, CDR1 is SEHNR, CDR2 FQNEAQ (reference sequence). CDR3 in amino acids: CAGWSGEAYNEQFF.

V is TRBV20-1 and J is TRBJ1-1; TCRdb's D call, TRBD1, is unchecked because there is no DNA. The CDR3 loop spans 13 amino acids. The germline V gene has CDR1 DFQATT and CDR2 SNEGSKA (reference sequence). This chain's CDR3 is CSARDEGSIEAFF.

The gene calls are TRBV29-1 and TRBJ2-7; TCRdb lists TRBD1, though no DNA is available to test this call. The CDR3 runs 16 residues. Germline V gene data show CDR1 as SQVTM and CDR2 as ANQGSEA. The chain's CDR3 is CSVLGDTRDRAYEQYF.

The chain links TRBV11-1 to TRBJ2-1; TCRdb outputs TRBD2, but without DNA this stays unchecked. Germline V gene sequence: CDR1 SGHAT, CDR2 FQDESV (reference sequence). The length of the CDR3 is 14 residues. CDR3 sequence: CASSSTRVENEQFF.

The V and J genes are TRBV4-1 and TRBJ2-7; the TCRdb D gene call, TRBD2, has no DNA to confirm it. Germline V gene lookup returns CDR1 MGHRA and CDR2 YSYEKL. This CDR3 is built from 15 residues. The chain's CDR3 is CASSPLESGSHEQYF.

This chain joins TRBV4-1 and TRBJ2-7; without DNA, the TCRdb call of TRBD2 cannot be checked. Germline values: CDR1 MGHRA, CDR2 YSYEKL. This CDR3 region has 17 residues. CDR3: CASSQDYKREVSYEQYF.

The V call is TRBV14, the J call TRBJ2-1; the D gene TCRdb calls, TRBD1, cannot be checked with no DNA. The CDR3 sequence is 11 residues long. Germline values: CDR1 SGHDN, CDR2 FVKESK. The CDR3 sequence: CASSQAGLQFF.

This CDR3 reads CASGQLGDSNQPQHF. This rearrangement joins TRBV3-1 to TRBJ1-5; TCRdb indicates TRBD1, and absent DNA this call remains unverified. The germline gives CDR1 LGHDT, CDR2 YNNKEL (reference sequence). The CDR3 spans 15 residues. Looking up the rest from reference TRBV3-1 and TRBJ1-5 gives the full variable domain: DTAVSQTPKYLVTQMGNDKSIKCEQNLGHDTMYWYKQDSKKFLKIMFSYNNKELIINETVPNRFSPKSPDKAHLNLHINSLELGDSAVYFCASGQLGDSNQPQHFGDGTRLSIL.

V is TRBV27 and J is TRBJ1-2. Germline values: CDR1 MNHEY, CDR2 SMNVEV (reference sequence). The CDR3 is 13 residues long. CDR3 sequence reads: CASSFGANYGYTF.

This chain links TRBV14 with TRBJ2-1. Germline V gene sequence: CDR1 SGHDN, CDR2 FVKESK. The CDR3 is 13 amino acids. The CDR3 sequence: CASSSRVYNEQFF.

CDR3 in amino acids: CASAQGQGLHYGYTF. The V and J genes are TRBV7-9 and TRBJ1-2; TCRdb gives TRBD1 as the D gene, but with no DNA this cannot be confirmed. The length of the CDR3 is 15 residues. Per germline, CDR1 SEHNR and CDR2 FQNEAQ (reference sequence).

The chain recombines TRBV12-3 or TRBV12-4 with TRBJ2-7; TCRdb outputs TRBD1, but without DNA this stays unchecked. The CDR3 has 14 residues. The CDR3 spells CASSLESGTEEQYF.